This TCR beta chain was sequenced for a study of cytotoxic CD8 clonotypes in ibrutinib-treated CLL. Study-wide context: Sample averages reached 250,000 or so productive templates and 94,082 productive rearrangements.

This clone was found once. Its specificity is unknown. Germline V gene sequence: CDR1 SGHTA, CDR2 FQGNSA. The ends were cut back, 4 bases at V and 3 bases at J, with 12 bases in the middle. This CDR3 is 14 amino acids long. The study, taken as a whole, reports: Public clonotypes, found uncommonly, either contracted or stayed stable on treatment. Elevated clonality accompanied ibrutinib response, with a return toward baseline values at progression.

Here immunoSEQ multiplex PCR was the method, and the copy in TCRdb shows in-frame clones only, minus some. The repertoire holds about 150,000 clones, with 76% as singletons. This specimen consisted of PBMCs, obtained after 24 months of ibrutinib treatment. The chain uses TRBV7-2 and TRBJ1-1, with a tentative D call TRBD1 (5 bases). This clonotype was obtained from a human donor with chronic lymphocytic leukemia. The CDR3: CASSWAGSDTEAFF. For the CDR3, the DNA is TGTGCCAGCAGCTGGGCAGGGTCGGACACTGAAGCTTTCTTT.